A single sample is the source of the 4 T cell receptor beta chains below, sequenced in a study of blood T cell repertoires in COVID-19. TCRdb's table, derived via immunoSEQ multiplex PCR, lists solely in-frame clones and lacks some. The sample carries approximately 250,000 clones, 84% recorded once. Sequencing was performed on peripheral blood. These receptor sequences come from a man aged 45-65 years with acute or convalescent COVID-19.

This clone was counted a few times. V gene TRBV14 combines with J gene TRBJ1-6; D is undetermined. The germline V gene encodes CDR1 SGHDN and CDR2 FVKESK. The CDR3 is 19 amino acids. Trimming pared 0 bases from V and 7 bases from J, leaving 22 bases between. The CDR3: CASSQDTVLVPGLNSPLHF. CDR3 DNA: TGTGCCAGCAGCCAAGACACGGTATTAGTACCCGGTTTGAATTCACCCCTCCACTTT.

The J gene is TRBJ2-7, the V gene TRBV5-4; 7 bases align to TRBD1. This CDR3 is 14 amino acids long. Unmatched junction bases numbered 2, after V lost 0 bases and J lost 2 bases. Germline values: CDR1 SGHNT, CDR2 YYREEE (reference sequence). CDR3 sequence: CASSLGQGAYEQYF. CDR3 DNA sequence: TGTGCCAGCAGCTTGGGACAGGGCGCCTACGAGCAGTACTTC.

The CDR3 reads CASRRDRTYEQYF. DNA of the CDR3: TGTGCCAGCAGACGGGACAGGACCTACGAGCAGTACTTC. V is TRBV6-6 and J is TRBJ2-7, with 8 bases fitting TRBD1. In germline, CDR1 is MNHNY, CDR2 SVGAGI (reference sequence). V lost 6 bases and J lost 2; bases outside the gene matches: 3. The CDR3 totals 13 residues.

The chain employs TRBV5-8 and TRBJ1-6; D unclear. V lost 2 bases and J lost 0, with 6 bases in between. The germline V gene has CDR1 SGHTS and CDR2 YDEGEE. The CDR3 covers 15 residues. Here the CDR3 DNA reads TGTGCCAGCAGCTTACTGAGCTCCTATAATTCACCCCTCCACTTT. It yields the protein CASSLLSSYNSPLHF.